This T cell receptor beta chain was profiled in a study of OX40 agonist ivuxolimab in advanced cancers. Points from the study as a whole: Part of the nonresponder group also had normalized T-cell clonal expansion that was low.

V dropped 4 bases and J dropped 7; count of bases not matched to a gene: 6. The CDR3 covers 13 residues. CDR1 SGHKS and CDR2 YYEKEE come from the germline V gene (reference sequence). Assay: immunoSEQ multiplex PCR; the TCRdb copy retains only in-frame clones and omits some. The table includes tens of thousands of clones, around four fifths detected once. Of note for this clone: Its specificity is not known.

The V gene is TRBV5-5, the J gene TRBJ1-2, with 8 bases that match TRBD1. The TCR sequence derives from an adult with an advanced solid tumor such as melanoma, head and neck, liver or kidney cancer. This sample comprised CD4+ or CD8+ T cells sorted from blood, obtained in a trial of the OX40 agonist ivuxolimab. This CDR3 is CASSTSDRGGYTF. The CDR3 nucleotides are TGTGCCAGCAGCACTAGCGACAGGGGTGGCTACACCTTC.